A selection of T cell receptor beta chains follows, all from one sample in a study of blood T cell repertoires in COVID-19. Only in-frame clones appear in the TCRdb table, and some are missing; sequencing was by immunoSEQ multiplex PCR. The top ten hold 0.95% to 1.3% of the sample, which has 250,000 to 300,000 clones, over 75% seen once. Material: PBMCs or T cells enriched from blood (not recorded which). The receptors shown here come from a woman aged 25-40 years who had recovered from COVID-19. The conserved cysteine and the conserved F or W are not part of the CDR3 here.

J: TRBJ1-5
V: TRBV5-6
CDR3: ASSFRGAVSQPQH

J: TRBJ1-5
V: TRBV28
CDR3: ASSRDSLSNQPQH

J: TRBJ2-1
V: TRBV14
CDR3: ASSQARTGKNEQF

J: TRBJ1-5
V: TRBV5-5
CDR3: ASSLGGIGNQPQH

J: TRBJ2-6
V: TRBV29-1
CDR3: SVANRSGANVLT

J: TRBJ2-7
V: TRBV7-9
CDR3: ASSLTQGGPSYEQY

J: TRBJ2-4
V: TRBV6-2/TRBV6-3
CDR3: ASSPEQGFAKNIQY

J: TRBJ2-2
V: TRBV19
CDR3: ASSILRTDTGELF

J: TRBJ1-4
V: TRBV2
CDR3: ASRYRELANEKLF

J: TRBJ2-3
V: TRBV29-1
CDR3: SRSSGSADTQY

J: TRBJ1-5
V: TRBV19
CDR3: ASSLTGGPQPQH

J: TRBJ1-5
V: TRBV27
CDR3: ASSNRGFNQPQH

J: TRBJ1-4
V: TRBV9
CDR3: ASSADRAPNEKLF

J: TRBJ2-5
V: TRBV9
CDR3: ASSGGGSSGRQETQY

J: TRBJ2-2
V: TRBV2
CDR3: ASSPGTNTGELF

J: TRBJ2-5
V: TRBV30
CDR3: AWSGPQGRETQY

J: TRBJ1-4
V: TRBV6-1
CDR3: ASSEGTASEKLF

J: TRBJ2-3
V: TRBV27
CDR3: ASSKKIGGFPSTDTQY

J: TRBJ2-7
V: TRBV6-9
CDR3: ASNVGGEDRY

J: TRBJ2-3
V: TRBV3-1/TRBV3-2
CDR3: ASSQEGGAVNTDTQY

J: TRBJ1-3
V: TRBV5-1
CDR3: ASSNGQGTVGNTIY